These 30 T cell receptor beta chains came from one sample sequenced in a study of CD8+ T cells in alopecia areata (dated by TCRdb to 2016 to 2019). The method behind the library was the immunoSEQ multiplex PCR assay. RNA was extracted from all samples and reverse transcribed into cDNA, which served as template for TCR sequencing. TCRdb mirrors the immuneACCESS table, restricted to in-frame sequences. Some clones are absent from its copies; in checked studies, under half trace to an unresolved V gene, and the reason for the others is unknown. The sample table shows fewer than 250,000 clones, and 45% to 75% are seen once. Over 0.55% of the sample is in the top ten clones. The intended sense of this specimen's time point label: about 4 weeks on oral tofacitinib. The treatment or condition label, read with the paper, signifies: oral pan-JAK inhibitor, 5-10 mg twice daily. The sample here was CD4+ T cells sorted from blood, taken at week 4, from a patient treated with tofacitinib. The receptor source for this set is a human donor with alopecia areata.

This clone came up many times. The chain's CDR3 is CAIEIRNEQFF. The CDR3 region has the DNA TGTGCCATCGAGATCCGGAATGAGCAGTTCTTC. J is TRBJ2-1 and V is TRBV10-3; D unresolved. Trimming left V 8 bases short and J 7 bases short, with 9 bases between. The CDR3 consists of 11 residues. CDR1 and CDR2 from the germline V gene are ENHRY and SYGVKD.

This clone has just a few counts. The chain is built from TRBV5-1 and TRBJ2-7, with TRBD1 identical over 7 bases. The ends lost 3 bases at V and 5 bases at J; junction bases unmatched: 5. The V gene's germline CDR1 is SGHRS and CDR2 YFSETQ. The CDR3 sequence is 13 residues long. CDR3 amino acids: CASSSTGSHEQYF. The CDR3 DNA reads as TGCGCCAGCAGCTCGACAGGGTCCCACGAGCAGTACTTC.

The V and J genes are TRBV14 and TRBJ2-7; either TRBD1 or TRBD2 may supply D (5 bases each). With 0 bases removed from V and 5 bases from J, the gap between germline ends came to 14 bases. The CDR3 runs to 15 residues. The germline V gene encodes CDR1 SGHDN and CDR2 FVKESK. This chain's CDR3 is CASSQEGVSWNEQYF. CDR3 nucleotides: TGTGCCAGCAGCCAAGAGGGGGTATCTTGGAACGAGCAGTACTTC.

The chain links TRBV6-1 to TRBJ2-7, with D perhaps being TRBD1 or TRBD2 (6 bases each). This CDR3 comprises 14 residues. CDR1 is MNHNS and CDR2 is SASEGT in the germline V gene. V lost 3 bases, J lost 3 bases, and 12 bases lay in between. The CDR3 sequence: CASSERDTRYEQYF. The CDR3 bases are TGTGCCAGCAGTGAGCGGGACACACGCTACGAGCAGTACTTC.

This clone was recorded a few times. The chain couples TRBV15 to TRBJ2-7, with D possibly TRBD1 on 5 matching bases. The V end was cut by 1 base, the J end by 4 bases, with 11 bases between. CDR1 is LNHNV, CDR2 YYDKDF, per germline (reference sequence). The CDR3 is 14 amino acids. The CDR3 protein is CATSRVGPQYEQYF. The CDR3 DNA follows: TGTGCCACCAGCAGAGTGGGGCCCCAATACGAGCAGTACTTC.

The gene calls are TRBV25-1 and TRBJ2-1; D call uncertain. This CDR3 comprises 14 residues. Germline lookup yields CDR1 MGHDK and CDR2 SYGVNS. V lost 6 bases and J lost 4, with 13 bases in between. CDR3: CASREPLQYNEQFF. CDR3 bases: TGTGCCAGCAGAGAACCCCTCCAGTACAATGAGCAGTTCTTC.

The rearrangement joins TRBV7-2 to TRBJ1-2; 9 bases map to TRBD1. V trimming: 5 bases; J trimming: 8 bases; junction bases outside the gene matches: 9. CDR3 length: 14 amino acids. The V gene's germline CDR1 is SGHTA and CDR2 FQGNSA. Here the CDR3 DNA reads TGTGCCAGCAGCCCTCGGGACAGGGTGACCGGCTACACCTTC. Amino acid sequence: CASSPRDRVTGYTF.

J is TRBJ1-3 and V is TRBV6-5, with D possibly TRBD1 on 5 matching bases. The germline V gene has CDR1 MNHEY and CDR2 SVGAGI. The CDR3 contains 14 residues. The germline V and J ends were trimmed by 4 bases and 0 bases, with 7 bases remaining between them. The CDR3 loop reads CASSFGGSGNTIYF. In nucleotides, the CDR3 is TGTGCCAGCAGTTTCGGGGGCTCTGGAAACACCATATATTTT.

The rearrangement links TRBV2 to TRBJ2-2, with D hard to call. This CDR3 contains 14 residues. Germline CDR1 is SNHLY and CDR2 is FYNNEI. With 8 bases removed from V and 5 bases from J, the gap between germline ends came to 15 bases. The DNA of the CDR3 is TGTGCCAGCCGACCCGGGTTCAAGACCGGGGAGCTGTTTTTT. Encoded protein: CASRPGFKTGELFF.

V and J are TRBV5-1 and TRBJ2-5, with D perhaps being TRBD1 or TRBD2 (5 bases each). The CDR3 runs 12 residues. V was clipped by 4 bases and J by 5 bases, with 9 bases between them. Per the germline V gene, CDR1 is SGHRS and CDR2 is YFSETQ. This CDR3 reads CASSPGTETQYF. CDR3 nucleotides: TGCGCCAGCAGCCCGGGGACGGAGACCCAGTACTTC.

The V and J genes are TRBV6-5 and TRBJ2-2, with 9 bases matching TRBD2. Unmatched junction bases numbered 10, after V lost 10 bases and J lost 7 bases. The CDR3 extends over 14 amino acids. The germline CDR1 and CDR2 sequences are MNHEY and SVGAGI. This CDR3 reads CATGEREAIGELFF. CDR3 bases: TGTGCCACGGGAGAGCGGGAGGCAATCGGGGAGCTGTTTTTT.

CDR3 sequence: CASSWTNSYEQYF. Here the CDR3 DNA reads TGTGCCAGCAGTTGGACGAATTCCTACGAGCAGTACTTC. The chain has TRBV28 and TRBJ2-7; D is unclear. V lost 4 bases, J lost 1 base, and 8 bases lay in between. This CDR3 is built from 13 residues. Germline V gene sequence: CDR1 MDHEN, CDR2 SYDVKM.

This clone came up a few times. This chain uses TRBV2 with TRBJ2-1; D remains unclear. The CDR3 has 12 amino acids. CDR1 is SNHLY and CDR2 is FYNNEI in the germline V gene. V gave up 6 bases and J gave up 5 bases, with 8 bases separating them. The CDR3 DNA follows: TGTGCCAGCAGACCTCTCCACAATGAGCAGTTCTTC. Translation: CASRPLHNEQFF.

The CDR3 protein is CAISERTPDTQYF. Written as DNA, the CDR3 is TGTGCCATCAGTGAGAGGACTCCAGATACGCAGTATTTT. The chain combines TRBV10-3 with TRBJ2-3; weak D call: TRBD2 (5 bases). The CDR3 contains 13 residues. The germline gives CDR1 ENHRY, CDR2 SYGVKD. With 2 bases removed from V and 4 bases from J, the gap between germline ends came to 7 bases.

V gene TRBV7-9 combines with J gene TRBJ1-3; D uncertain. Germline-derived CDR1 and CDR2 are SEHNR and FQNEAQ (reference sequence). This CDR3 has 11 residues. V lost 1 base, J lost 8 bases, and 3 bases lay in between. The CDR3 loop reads CASSLGHTIYF. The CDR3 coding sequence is TGTGCCAGCAGCTTAGGGCACACCATATATTTT.

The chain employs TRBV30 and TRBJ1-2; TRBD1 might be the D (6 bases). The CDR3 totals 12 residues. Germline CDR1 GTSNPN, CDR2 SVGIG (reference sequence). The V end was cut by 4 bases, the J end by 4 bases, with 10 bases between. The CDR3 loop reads CAWKDSSYGYTF. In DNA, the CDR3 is TGTGCCTGGAAGGACAGCTCCTATGGCTACACCTTC.

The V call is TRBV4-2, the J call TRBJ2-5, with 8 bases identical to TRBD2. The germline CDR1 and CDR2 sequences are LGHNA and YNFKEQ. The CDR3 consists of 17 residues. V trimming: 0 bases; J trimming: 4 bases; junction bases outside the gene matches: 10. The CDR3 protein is CASSQDEGTRGTETQYF. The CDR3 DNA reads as TGTGCCAGCAGCCAAGATGAGGGGACTAGGGGTACAGAGACCCAGTACTTC.

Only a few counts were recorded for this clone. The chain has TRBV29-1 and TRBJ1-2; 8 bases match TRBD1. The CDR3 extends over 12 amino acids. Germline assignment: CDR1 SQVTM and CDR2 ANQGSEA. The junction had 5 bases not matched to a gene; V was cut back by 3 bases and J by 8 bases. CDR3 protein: CSVDDRGLGYTF. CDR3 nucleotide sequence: TGCAGCGTTGATGACAGGGGCCTGGGCTACACCTTC.

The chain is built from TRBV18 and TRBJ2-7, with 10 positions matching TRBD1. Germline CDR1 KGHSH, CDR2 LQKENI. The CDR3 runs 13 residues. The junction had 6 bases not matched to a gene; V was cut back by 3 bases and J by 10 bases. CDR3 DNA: TGTGCCAGCTCACCTCGGGACAGGGGCGATCAGTACTTC. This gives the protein CASSPRDRGDQYF.

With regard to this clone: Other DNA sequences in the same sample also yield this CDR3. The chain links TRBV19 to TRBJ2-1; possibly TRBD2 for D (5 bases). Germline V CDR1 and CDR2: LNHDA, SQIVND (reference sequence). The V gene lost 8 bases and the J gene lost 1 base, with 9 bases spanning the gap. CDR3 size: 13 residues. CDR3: CASSRGSYNEQFF. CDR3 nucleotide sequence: TGTGCCAGTTCCCGGGGTTCCTACAATGAGCAGTTCTTC.

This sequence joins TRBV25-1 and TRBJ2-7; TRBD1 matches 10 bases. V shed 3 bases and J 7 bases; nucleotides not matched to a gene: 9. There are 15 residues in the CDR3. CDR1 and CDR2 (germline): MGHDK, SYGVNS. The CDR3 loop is CASSEGTGAGWEQYF. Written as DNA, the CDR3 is TGTGCCAGCAGTGAGGGGACAGGGGCCGGGTGGGAGCAGTACTTC.

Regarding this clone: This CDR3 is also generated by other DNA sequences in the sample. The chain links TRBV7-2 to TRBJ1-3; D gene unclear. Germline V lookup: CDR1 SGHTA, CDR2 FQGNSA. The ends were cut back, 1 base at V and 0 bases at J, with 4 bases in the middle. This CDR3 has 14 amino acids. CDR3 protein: CASSLGTSGNTIYF. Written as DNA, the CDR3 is TGTGCCAGCAGCTTAGGGACCTCTGGAAACACCATATATTTT.

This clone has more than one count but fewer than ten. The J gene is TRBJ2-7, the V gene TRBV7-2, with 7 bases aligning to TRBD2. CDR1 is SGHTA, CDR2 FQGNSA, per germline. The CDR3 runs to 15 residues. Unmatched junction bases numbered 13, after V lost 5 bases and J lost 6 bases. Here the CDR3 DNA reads TGTGCCAGCAGCAGCCCTGGGAGGGCCTACCCCGAGCAGTACTTC. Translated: CASSSPGRAYPEQYF.

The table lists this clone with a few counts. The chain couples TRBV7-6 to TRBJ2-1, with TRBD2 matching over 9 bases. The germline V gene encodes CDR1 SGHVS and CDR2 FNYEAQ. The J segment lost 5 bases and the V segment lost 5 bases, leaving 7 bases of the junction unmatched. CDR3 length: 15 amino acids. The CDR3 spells CASSPPGLAHNEQFF. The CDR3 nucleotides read TGTGCCAGCAGCCCGCCGGGACTAGCTCACAATGAGCAGTTCTTC.

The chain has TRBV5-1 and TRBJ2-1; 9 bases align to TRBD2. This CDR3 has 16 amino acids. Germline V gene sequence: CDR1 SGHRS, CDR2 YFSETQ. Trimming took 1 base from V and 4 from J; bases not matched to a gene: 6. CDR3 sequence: CASSLSLAGMYNEQFF. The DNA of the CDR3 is TGCGCCAGCAGCTTGTCGCTAGCGGGAATGTACAATGAGCAGTTCTTC.

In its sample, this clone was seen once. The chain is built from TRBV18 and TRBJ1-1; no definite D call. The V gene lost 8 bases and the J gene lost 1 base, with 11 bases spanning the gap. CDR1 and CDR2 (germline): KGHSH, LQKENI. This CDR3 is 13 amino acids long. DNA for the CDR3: TGTGCCAGCCGAGTGGGTACGAACACTGAAGCTTTCTTT. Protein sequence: CASRVGTNTEAFF.

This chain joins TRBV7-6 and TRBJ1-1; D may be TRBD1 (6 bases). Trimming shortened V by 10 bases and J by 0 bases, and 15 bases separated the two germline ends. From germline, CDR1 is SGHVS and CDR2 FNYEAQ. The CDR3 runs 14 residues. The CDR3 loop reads CATGAGLMNTEAFF. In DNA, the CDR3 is TGTGCCACAGGGGCAGGGCTCATGAACACTGAAGCTTTCTTT.

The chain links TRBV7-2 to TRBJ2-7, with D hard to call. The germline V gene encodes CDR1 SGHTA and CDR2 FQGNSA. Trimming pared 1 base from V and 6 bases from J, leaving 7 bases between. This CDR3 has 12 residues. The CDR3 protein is CASSLGRVEQYF. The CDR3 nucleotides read TGTGCCAGCAGCTTAGGACGAGTCGAGCAGTACTTC. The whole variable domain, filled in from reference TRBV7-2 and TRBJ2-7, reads GAGVSQSPSNKVTEKGKDVELRCDPISGHTALYWYRQSLGQGLEFLIYFQGNSAPDKSGLPSDRFSAERTGGSVSTLTIQRTQQEDSAVYLCASSLGRVEQYFGPGTRLTVT.

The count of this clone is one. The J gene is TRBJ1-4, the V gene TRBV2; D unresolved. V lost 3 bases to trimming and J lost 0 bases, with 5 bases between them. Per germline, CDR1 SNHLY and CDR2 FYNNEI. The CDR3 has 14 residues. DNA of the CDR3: TGTGCCAGCAGTGAGGTCACAACTAATGAAAAACTGTTTTTT. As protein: CASSEVTTNEKLFF.

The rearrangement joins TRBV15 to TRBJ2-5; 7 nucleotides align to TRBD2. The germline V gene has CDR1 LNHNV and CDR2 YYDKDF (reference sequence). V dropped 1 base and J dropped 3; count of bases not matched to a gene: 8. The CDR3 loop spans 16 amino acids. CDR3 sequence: CATSRGVAGQKETQYF. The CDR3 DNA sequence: TGTGCCACCAGCAGAGGAGTAGCGGGCCAGAAAGAGACCCAGTACTTC.